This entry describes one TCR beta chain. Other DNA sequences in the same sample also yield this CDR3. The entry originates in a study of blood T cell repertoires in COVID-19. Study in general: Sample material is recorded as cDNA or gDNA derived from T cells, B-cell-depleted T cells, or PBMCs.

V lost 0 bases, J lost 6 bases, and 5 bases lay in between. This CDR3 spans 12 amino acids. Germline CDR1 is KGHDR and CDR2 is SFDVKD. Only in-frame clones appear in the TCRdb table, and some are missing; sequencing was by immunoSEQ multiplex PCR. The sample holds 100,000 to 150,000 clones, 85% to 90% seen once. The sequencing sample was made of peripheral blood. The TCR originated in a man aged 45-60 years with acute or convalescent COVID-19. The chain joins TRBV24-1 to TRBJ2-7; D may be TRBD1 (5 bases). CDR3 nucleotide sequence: TGTGCCACCAGTGATTTGAGGGGCGAGCAGTACTTC. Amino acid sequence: CATSDLRGEQYF.